The source of this TCR beta chain is a study of lymphopenia after photon versus proton radiotherapy. With respect to this clone: Its antigen is not known.

Regarding the study as a whole: Proton therapy kept repertoires fairly stable, unlike photons, which gained effector/memory cells. After the lymphocyte nadir, photon-treated repertoires showed oligoclonal expansion, especially of CD8+ Temra cells.

Profiling relied on immunoSEQ multiplex PCR, and the TCRdb table lists in-frame clones only, not all of them. The sample holds about 160,000 clones, about nine tenths seen once. The trim removed 6 bases at V and 4 bases at J, leaving 9 bases unmatched. This CDR3 is built from 14 residues. Germline V gene lookup returns CDR1 ENHRY and CDR2 SYGVKD. V usage is TRBV10-3 and J usage is TRBJ2-7; 7 nucleotides align to TRBD1. The source is a man over 45 with gastric cancer. This specimen consisted of peripheral blood, obtained from a patient treated with photon-based radiotherapy. The DNA of the CDR3 is TGTGCCATCAGGAAAGGGGGACAGACATACGAGCAGTACTTC. This gives the protein CAIRKGGQTYEQYF.